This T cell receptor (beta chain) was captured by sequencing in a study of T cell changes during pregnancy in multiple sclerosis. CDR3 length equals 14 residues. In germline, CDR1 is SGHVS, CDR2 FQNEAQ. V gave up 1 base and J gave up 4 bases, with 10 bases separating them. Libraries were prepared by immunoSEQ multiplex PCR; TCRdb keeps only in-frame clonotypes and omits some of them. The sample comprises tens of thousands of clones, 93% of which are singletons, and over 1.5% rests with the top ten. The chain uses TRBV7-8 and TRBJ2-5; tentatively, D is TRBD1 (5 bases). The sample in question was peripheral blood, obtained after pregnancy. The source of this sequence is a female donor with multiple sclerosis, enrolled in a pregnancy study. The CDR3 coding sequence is TGTGCCAGCAGCTTAGAGGCAGGGCTAGAGACCCAGTACTTC. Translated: CASSLEAGLETQYF.